This entry lists 5 T cell receptor beta chains sequenced from one sample in a study of T cell responses to AZD1222 COVID-19 vaccine. Repertoires were generated with immunoSEQ multiplex PCR, while TCRdb's copy carries only in-frame clones and drops some. The sample consists of roughly 120,000 clones, about 90% of them appearing once. Sequenced material: peripheral blood, taken 28 days after the second AZD1222 dose. The receptors originated from an adult who received the AZD1222 COVID-19 vaccine.

The J gene is TRBJ1-1, the V gene TRBV10-3; TRBD1 might be the D (5 bases). Germline V CDR1 and CDR2: ENHRY, SYGVKD. With 10 bases removed from V and 3 bases from J, the gap between germline ends came to 15 bases. This CDR3 has 13 amino acids. CDR3 sequence: CASGTGWYTEAFF. The CDR3, as DNA: TGTGCCAGCGGTACAGGTTGGTACACTGAAGCTTTCTTT.

J is TRBJ2-2 and V is TRBV13, with unresolved D. Germline CDR1 PRHDT, CDR2 FYEKMQ (reference sequence). This CDR3 spans 13 amino acids. Trimming cost V 5 bases and J 2 bases, with 6 bases left between them. The CDR3 sequence is CASSTRNTGELFF. DNA for the CDR3: TGTGCCAGCAGCACCCGCAACACCGGGGAGCTGTTTTTT.

V is TRBV28 and J is TRBJ2-5; D is possibly TRBD1 (5 bases). With 3 bases removed from V and 7 bases from J, the gap between germline ends came to 18 bases. Looked up from germline, CDR1 is MDHEN and CDR2 is SYDVKM. This CDR3 region has 15 residues. In nucleotides, the CDR3 is TGTGCCAGCAGTTTTTCTCGGTCGGGCCAGGGGACCCAGTACTTC. Its protein product is CASSFSRSGQGTQYF.

In its sample, this clone was seen a few times. V usage is TRBV27 and J usage is TRBJ2-7; TRBD2 is a possible D gene (6 bases). The germline V gene has CDR1 MNHEY and CDR2 SMNVEV (reference sequence). V dropped 3 bases and J dropped 4 bases, with 16 bases sitting between them. The CDR3 runs 15 residues. DNA of the CDR3: TGTGCCAGCAGTTTGGCGGGGAGAATATCGTACGAGCAGTACTTC. Protein product: CASSLAGRISYEQYF.

The chain is built from TRBV25-1 and TRBJ2-1; D is unresolved. The V end lost 4 bases, the J end lost 9 bases, and 7 bases lay between the germline ends. The CDR3 is 11 amino acids. CDR1 is MGHDK, CDR2 SYGVNS, per germline. The CDR3 loop reads CASSVRTEQFF. The CDR3 DNA follows: TGTGCCAGCAGTGTCCGGACTGAGCAGTTCTTC.